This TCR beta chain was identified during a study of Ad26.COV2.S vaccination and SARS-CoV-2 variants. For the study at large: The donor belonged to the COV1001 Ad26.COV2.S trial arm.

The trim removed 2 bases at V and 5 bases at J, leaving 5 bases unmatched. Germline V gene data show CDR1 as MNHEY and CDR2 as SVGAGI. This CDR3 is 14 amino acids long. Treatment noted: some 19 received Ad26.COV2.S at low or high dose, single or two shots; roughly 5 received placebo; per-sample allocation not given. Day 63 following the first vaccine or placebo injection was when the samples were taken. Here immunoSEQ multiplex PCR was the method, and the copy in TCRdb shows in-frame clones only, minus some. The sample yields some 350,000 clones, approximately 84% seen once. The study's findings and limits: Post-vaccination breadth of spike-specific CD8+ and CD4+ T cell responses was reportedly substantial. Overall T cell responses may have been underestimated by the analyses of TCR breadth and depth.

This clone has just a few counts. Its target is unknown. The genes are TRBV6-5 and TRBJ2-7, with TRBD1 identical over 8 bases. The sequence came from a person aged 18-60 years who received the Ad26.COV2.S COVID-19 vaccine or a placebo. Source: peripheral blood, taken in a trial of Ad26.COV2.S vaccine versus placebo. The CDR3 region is CASSYAGGIDEQYF. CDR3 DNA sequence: TGTGCCAGCAGTTACGCAGGGGGCATCGACGAGCAGTACTTC.